The rows below give T cell receptor beta chains drawn from one sample of a study of shared clonotypes between healthy human individuals. Clones were sequenced by immunoSEQ multiplex PCR, and TCRdb holds only the in-frame ones, with some missing. The sample lists about 2.2 million clones, over 85% occurring once. The source material was naive CD8+ T cells from PBMCs. All receptors derive from a man between 18 and 29 years old in good health. Some clones in this sample may be carry-over from other donors' samples. Both conserved end residues are part of each CDR3. Fields, in order: V gene, clone size, D gene, J gene, CDR3 DNA, CDR3 protein. The D gene is left open where the match is weak. Expanded clones get a size class; other rows say once, few or many, or leave the size out.

TRBV7-9,NA,TRBD2,TRBJ2-1,TGTGCCAGCAGCTTAGCTACTAGCGGGGGACACTACAATGAGCAGTTCTTC,CASSLATSGGHYNEQFF
TRBV6-1,NA,NA,TRBJ1-1,TGTGCCAGCAGTGAATTGGGGGTACGAACTGAAGCTTTCTTT,CASSELGVRTEAFF
TRBV4-2,NA,NA,TRBJ2-2,TGTGCCAGCAGCCCCCTCACCGGGGAGCTGTTTTTT,CASSPLTGELFF
TRBV27,NA,TRBD2,TRBJ2-3,TGTGCCAGCAGTCTACAAAGACTAGCGGGAGCCACAGATACGCAGTATTTT,CASSLQRLAGATDTQYF
TRBV6-5,NA,NA,TRBJ1-1,TGTGCCAGCAGTTACTTGGGTGCTGAAGCTTTCTTT,CASSYLGAEAFF
TRBV7-9,NA,NA,TRBJ2-1,TGTGCCAGCAGCTCCCCCTCACTAGCCGCTGGCTCCAATGAGCAGTTCTTC,CASSSPSLAAGSNEQFF
TRBV7-9,NA,NA,TRBJ2-7,TGTGCCAGCAGCCACCTCGGCCCGGGGGTCTACGAGCAGTACTTC,CASSHLGPGVYEQYF
TRBV7-7,NA,NA,TRBJ1-3,TGTGCCATGGGAATGGGGGTCGGTGGAAACACCATATATTTT,CAMGMGVGGNTIYF
TRBV7-9,NA,NA,TRBJ2-5,TGTGCCAGCAGCTTCAATTCGGGGAACCAAGAGACCCAGTACTTC,CASSFNSGNQETQYF
TRBV9,few,NA,TRBJ2-7,TGTGCCAGCAGCGTTGACGGTACCTACGAGCAGTACTTC,CASSVDGTYEQYF
TRBV7-9,few,NA,TRBJ2-7,TGTGCCAGCAGCTTAGGTCTCTCCTACGAGCAGTACTTC,CASSLGLSYEQYF
TRBV11-3,NA,NA,TRBJ2-2,TGTGCCAGCAGCTTCCACGGGAACACCGGGGAGCTGTTTTTT,CASSFHGNTGELFF
TRBV5-4,NA,NA,TRBJ1-2,TGTGCCAGCAAAACGAGTGTACCAGGGACCTATGGCTACACCTTC,CASKTSVPGTYGYTF
TRBV4-1,NA,NA,TRBJ2-7,TGCGCCAGCAGCCCGGGACCGTACTCCTACGAGCAGTACTTC,CASSPGPYSYEQYF
TRBV27,NA,TRBD1,TRBJ2-7,TGTGCCAGCAGTTGGGACAGTACCTACGAGCAGTACTTC,CASSWDSTYEQYF
TRBV28,NA,TRBD1,TRBJ1-2,TGTGCCAGCAGCTTTCTGGGACAGGGCAAAATTTATGGCTACACCTTC,CASSFLGQGKIYGYTF
TRBV11-2,NA,NA,TRBJ2-1,TGTGCCAGCAGCTTATATGTCGGGGGGCTAGGCTACAATGAGCAGTTCTTC,CASSLYVGGLGYNEQFF
TRBV27,NA,TRBD2,TRBJ2-1,TGTGCCAGCAGGTCGGGGACTAGCGACCGCTCCTACAATGAGCAGTTCTTC,CASRSGTSDRSYNEQFF
TRBV15,NA,NA,TRBJ1-5,TGTGCCACCAGCAAGTCGGATAGGTTAGAGGTTGGTCGGCATTTT,CATSKSDRLEVGRHF
TRBV28,NA,NA,TRBJ2-1,TGTGCCAGCACCCCCAATGGGGAACATGAGCAGTTCTTC,CASTPNGEHEQFF